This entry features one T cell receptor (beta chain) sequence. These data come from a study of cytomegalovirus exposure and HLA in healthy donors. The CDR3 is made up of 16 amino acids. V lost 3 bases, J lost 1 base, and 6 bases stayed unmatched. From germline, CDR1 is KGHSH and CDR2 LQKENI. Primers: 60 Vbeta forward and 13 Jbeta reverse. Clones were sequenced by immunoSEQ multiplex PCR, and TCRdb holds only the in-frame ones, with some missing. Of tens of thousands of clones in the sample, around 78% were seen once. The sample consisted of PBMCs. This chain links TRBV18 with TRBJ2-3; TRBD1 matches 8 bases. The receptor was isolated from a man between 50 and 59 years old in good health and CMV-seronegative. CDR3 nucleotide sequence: TGTGCCAGCTCACCTGGGACAGGTCGACGCACAGATACGCAGTATTTT. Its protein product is CASSPGTGRRTDTQYF.